This T cell receptor (beta chain) was found in a study of blood T cell repertoires in COVID-19. Background on the study: Acute and convalescent COVID-19 specimens originated in the United States, Italy and Spain. PBMCs, B-cell-depleted T cells, or T cells provided the cDNA or gDNA that made up the material.

V lost 3 bases and J 0 bases, leaving 17 bases between the germline ends. Looked up from germline, CDR1 is SQVTM and CDR2 is ANQGSEA. This CDR3 has 17 amino acids. Original processing methods: Nucleated cell counts were estimated from reference gene primer amplification. TCRdb's copy holds only in-frame clones and misses some; the assay was immunoSEQ multiplex PCR. V and J calls and clone size are those listed in that table; D and trimming were worked out from the DNA. The profile covers tens of thousands of clones, with 80% to 90% appearing a single time and 6.5% to 9.5% taken by the ten largest. This chain links TRBV29-1 with TRBJ2-2; possibly TRBD1 for D (5 bases). The source of this sequence is a woman aged 70-85 years with acute or convalescent COVID-19. The sequenced sample consisted of peripheral blood. The CDR3 DNA sequence: TGCAGCGTTGAGGGTTTTATGGGGCACGCGAACACCGGGGAGCTGTTTTTT. This translates into CSVEGFMGHANTGELFF.